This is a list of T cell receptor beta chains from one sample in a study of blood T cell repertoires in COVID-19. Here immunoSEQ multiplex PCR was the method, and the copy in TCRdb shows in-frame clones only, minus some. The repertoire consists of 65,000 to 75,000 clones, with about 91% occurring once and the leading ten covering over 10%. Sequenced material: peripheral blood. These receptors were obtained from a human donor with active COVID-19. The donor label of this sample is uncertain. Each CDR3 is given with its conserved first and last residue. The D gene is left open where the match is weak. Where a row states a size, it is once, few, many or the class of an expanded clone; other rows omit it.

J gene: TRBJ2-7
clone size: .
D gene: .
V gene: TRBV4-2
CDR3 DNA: TGTGCCAGCAGCACATCCGGGACATTCCTTACGCCTACCTACGAGCAGTACTTC
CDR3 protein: CASSTSGTFLTPTYEQYF

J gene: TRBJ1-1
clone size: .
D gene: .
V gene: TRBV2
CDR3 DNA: TGTGCCAGCAGTAAAAACAGGGTTAACACTGAAGCTTTCTTT
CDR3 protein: CASSKNRVNTEAFF

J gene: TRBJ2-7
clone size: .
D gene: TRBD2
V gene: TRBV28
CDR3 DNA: TGTGCCAGCAAATCCCCGGGACTAGTAGACGAGCAGTACTTC
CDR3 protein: CASKSPGLVDEQYF

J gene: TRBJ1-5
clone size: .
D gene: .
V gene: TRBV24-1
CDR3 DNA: TGTGCCACCAGCGCCCCAGGAAATCAGCCCCAGCATTTT
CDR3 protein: CATSAPGNQPQHF

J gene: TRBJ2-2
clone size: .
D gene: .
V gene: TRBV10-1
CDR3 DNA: TGCGCCAGCAGTGATGTCGCCGAAACAGGGGGGGCCACCGGGGAGCTGTTTTTT
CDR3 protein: CASSDVAETGGATGELFF

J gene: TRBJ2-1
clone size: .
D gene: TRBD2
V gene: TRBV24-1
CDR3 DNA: TGTGCCACCAGTAAACCGGGACTAGCGGGAGTCAATGAGCAGTTCTTC
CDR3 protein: CATSKPGLAGVNEQFF

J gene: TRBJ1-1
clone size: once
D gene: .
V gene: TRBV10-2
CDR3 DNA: TGCGCCAGCAGTGTGGACAGAACTAACACTGAAGCTTTCTTT
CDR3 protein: CASSVDRTNTEAFF

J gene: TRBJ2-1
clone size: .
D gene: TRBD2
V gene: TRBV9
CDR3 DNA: TGTGCCAGCAGCGTTTCTAGCGGCCCTTACAATGAGCAGTTCTTC
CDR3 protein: CASSVSSGPYNEQFF

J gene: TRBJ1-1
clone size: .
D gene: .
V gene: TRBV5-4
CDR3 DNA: TGTGCCAGCCGAGATAACGGGGGCACTGAAGCTTTCTTT
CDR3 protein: CASRDNGGTEAFF

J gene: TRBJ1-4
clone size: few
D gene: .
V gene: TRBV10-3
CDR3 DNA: TGTGCCATCACGGACTCCAATAATGAAAAACTGTTTTTT
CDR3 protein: CAITDSNNEKLFF

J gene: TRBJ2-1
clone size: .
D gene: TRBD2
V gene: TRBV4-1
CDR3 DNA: TGCGCCAGCAGCCAAGATCCGCTAGCGGGGGACTACAATGAGCAGTTCTTC
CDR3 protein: CASSQDPLAGDYNEQFF

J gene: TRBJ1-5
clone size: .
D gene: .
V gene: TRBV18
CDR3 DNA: TGTGCCAGCTCACCGGGCAGCAATCAGCCCCAGCATTTT
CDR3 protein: CASSPGSNQPQHF

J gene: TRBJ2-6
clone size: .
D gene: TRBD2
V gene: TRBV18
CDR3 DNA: TGTGCCAGCTCACCCCGGGAGGTAATGGTAACTGGGGCCAACGTCCTGACTTTC
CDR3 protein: CASSPREVMVTGANVLTF

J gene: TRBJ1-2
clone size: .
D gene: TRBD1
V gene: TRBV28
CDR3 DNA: TGTGCCAGCAGCCCCAGGGGGCATGGCTACACCTTC
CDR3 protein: CASSPRGHGYTF

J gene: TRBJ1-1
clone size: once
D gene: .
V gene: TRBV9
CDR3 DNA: TGTGCCAGCAGCGGGGAGGGGGGAGCTTTCTTT
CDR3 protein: CASSGEGGAFF

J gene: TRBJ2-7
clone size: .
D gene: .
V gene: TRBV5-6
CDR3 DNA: TGTGCCAGCAGCTTGGAACGACAAGATGAATACGAGCAGTACTTC
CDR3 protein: CASSLERQDEYEQYF

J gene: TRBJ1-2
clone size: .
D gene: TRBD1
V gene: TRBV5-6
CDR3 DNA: TGTGCCAGCCTTGGGCGACAGGGGGTTAACTATGGCTACACCTTC
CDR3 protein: CASLGRQGVNYGYTF

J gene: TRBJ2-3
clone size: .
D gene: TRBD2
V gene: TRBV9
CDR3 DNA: TGTGCCAGCAGCGTAGACCCCCCCGGGAGGGTTAGCACAGATACGCAGTATTTT
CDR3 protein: CASSVDPPGRVSTDTQYF

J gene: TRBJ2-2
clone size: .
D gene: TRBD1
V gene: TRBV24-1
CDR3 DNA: TGTGCCACCAGTGATTTGGGGACAGGGAACGCCGGGGAGCTGTTTTTT
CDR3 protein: CATSDLGTGNAGELFF

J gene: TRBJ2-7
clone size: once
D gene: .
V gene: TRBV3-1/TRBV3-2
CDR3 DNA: TGTGCCAGCAGCCAAGAAGGGGCCTTCTACGAGCAGTACTTC
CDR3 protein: CASSQEGAFYEQYF

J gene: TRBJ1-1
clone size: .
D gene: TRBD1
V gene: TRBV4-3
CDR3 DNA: TGCGCCAGCAGACCGGGACAGGGCATTCCGAACACTGAAGCTTTCTTT
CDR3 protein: CASRPGQGIPNTEAFF

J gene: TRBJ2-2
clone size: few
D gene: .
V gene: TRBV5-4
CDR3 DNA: TGTGCCAGCAGCCGCAAAGGGGCCCCCGGGGAGCTGTTTTTT
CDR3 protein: CASSRKGAPGELFF

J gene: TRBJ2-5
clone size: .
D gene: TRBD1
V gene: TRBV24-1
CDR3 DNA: TGTGCCACCAGTGACTACGGGACAGGGGGCGCCCAGACCCAGTACTTC
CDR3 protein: CATSDYGTGGAQTQYF

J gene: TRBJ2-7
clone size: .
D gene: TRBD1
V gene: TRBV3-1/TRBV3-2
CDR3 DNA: TGTGCCAGCAGCCTCCGGGACAGCTCCTACGAGCAGTACTTC
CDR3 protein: CASSLRDSSYEQYF

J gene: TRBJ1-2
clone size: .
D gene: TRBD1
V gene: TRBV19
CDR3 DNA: TGTGCCAGTAGTATAGATCGACAGGGGATAGCTAACTATGGCTACACCTTC
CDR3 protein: CASSIDRQGIANYGYTF

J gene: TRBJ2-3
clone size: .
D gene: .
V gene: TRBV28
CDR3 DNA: TGTGCCAGCATTAAACTGCGGGTCGCTCGTTCAGATACGCAGTATTTT
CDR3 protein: CASIKLRVARSDTQYF

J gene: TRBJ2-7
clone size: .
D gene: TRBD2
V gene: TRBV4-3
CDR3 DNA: TGCGCCAGCAGCCAGGTGATGCTAGCGGGAGACCCCTACGAGCAGTACTTC
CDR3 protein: CASSQVMLAGDPYEQYF

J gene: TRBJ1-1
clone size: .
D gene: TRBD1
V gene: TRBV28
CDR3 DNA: TGTGCCAGCAGTCTTGACAGGGGGCGCTGGACTGAAGCTTTCTTT
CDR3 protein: CASSLDRGRWTEAFF

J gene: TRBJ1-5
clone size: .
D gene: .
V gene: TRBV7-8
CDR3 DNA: TGTGCCAGCAGCTTAGCGCGGGGTCTAGGCAATCAGCCCCAGCATTTT
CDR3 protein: CASSLARGLGNQPQHF

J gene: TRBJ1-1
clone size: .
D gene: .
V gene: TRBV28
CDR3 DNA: TGTGCCAGCAGTTTCGTAGGGACAACGACGCCTGAAGCTTTCTTT
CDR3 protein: CASSFVGTTTPEAFF

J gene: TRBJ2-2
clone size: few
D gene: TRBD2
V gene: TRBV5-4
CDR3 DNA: TGTGCCAGCAGTCCGGGACTAGCGGGAGGGCCGGGCACCGGGGAGCTGTTTTTT
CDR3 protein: CASSPGLAGGPGTGELFF

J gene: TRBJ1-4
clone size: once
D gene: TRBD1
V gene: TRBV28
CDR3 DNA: TGTGCCAGCAGGAGAGGAGGGGGCGATAATGAAAAACTGTTTTTT
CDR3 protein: CASRRGGGDNEKLFF

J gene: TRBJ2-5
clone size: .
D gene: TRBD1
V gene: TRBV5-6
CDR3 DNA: TGTGCCAGCAGCTTTTGGGGGACAGGGGCAGAGACCCAGTACTTC
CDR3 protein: CASSFWGTGAETQYF

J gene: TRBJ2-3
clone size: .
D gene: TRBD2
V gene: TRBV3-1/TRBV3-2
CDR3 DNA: TGTGCCAGCAGCCTCGGGGGACTAGCGAGGGATACGCAGTATTTT
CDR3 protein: CASSLGGLARDTQYF

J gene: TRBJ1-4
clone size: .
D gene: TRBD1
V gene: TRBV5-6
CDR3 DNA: TGTGCCAGCAGAACCAGACAGGGTAGCGACGAAAAACTGTTTTTT
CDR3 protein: CASRTRQGSDEKLFF

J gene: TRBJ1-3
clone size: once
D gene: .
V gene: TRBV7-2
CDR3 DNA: TGTGCCAGCAGCCCCCAGGGGACCTCTGGAAACACCATATATTTT
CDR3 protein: CASSPQGTSGNTIYF

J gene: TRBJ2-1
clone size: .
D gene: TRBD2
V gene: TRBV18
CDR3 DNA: TGTGCCAGCTCACCTCCCGGGACTAGCGGCAATGAGCAGTTCTTC
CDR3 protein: CASSPPGTSGNEQFF

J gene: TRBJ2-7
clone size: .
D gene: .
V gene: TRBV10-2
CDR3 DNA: TGCGCCAGCAGAAGCTATCCGGAGCAGTACTTC
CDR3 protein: CASRSYPEQYF

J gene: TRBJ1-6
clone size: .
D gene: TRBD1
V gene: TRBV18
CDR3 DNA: TGTGCCAGCTCCCTAGGGGACAGCTATTCACCCCTCCACTTT
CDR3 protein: CASSLGDSYSPLHF

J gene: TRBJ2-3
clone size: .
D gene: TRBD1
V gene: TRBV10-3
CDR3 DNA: TGTGCCATCAGTGGACAGGGGGAATACACAGATACGCAGTATTTT
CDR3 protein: CAISGQGEYTDTQYF

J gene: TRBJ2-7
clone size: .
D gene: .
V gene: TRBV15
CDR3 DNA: TGTGCCACCAGAGAGATAGCGGCCGGTTACGAGCAGTACTTC
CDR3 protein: CATREIAAGYEQYF

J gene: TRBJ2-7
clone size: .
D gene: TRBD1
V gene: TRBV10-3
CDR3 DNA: TGTGCCATCAGGGACAGGGTTGCCTACGAGCAGTACTTC
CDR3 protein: CAIRDRVAYEQYF

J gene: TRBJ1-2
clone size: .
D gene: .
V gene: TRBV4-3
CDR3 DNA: TGCGCCAGCAGCCAAGATCTAATATGGACAGTTAACTATGGCTACACCTTC
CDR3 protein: CASSQDLIWTVNYGYTF

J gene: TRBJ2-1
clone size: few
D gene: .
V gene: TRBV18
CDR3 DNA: TGTGCCAGCTCACAGGGGCCTAACAATGAGCAGTTCTTC
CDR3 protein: CASSQGPNNEQFF

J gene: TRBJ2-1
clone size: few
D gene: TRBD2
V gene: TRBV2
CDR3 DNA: TGTGCCAGCAGTCAAGGACTAGCGGGAGCCTACAATGAGCAGTTCTTC
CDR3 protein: CASSQGLAGAYNEQFF

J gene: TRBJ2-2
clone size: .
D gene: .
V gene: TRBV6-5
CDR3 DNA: TGTGCCTCCCGCGGCAGCGTGACGTACACCGGGGAGCTGTTTTTT
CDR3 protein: CASRGSVTYTGELFF

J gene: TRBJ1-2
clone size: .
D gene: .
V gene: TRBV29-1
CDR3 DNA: TGCAGCGTTCGGATGGGGGCGGACTATGGCTACACCTTC
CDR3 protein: CSVRMGADYGYTF

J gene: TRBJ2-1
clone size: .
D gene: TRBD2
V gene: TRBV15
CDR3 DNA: TGTGCCACCAGCAGAGATCCCGGGACTAGCATCGAGCAGTTCTTC
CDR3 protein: CATSRDPGTSIEQFF

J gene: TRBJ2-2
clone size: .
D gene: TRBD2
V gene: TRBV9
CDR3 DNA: TGTGCCAGCAACACAGCCGGGACTAGCTTGGGCACCGGGGAGCTGTTTTTT
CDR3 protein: CASNTAGTSLGTGELFF

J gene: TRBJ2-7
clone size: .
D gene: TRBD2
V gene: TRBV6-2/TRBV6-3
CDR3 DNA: TGTGCCAGCAGTTACCAGGTGGGAGGGGCCTACGAGCAGTACTTC
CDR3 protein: CASSYQVGGAYEQYF

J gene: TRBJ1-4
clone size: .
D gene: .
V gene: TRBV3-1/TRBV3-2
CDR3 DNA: TGTGCCAGCAGCCGAGTGATTGGTGAAAAACTGTTTTTT
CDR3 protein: CASSRVIGEKLFF

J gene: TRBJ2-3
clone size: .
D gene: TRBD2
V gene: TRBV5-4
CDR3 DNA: TGTGCCAGCAGCTTGATAGCGGGAGGGACAGATACGCAGTATTTT
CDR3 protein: CASSLIAGGTDTQYF

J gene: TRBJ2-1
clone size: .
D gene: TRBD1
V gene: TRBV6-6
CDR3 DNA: TGTGCCAGTTTCAACAGGACAGGGGACAATGAGCAGTTCTTC
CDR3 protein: CASFNRTGDNEQFF

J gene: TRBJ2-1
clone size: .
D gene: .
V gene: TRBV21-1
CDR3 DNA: TGTGCCAGCAGCAAGCGGACTCCATCACAGGGATACAATGAGCAGTTCTTC
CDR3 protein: CASSKRTPSQGYNEQFF

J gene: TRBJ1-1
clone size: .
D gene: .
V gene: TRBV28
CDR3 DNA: TGTGCCAGCAGTTCTGACAGGTGGTGGGGGGCTTTCTTT
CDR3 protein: CASSSDRWWGAFF